This note documents a single T cell receptor beta chain sequence. Its antigen is unknown. This record belongs to a study of naive and memory T cell subsets. Germline V gene data show CDR1 as MNHEY and CDR2 as SMNVEV (reference sequence). Trimming shortened V by 1 base and J by 1 base, and 7 bases separated the two germline ends. CDR3 length equals 14 residues. Two oligonucleotides, mixed equimolar, formed the beta constant-region primer covering TRBC1 and TRBC2. The ligated cDNA underwent four PCR rounds using SP2 and nested alpha and beta constant-region primers. TCRdb reprocessed the UMI-ligation and nested PCR reads via MiXCR and lists one record per CDR3 protein. The sample records 150,000 or so distinct CDR3 sequences, 22% being singletons. Points from the study as a whole: Possibly reflecting memory cells re-expressing CD45RA, a few larger clonotypes occurred in naive repertoires, especially CD8.

The sample comprised naive CD4+ T cells from blood. V and J are TRBV27 and TRBJ1-1; no firm D call. The TCR sequence derives from a human donor in good health. CDR3 DNA: TGTGCCAGCAGTTTATTGGTACCGAACACTGAAGCTTTCTTT. Translated, it gives CASSLLVPNTEAFF.